This TCR beta chain was documented in a study of beta chain features in type 1 diabetes. Study-level information: Patients did not differ from healthy donors in age, gender or cell yield. General study findings and limits: Among patients with Type 1 diabetes, TCRB CDR3s were moderately but significantly shorter in every one of the four CD4+ subsets.

To note about this clone: The antigen remains undetermined.

Expressed TCRB transcripts got sequenced, as all isolated RNA was reverse transcribed. Only in-frame clones appear in the TCRdb table, and some are missing; sequencing was by immunoSEQ multiplex PCR. The sample shows approximately 730,000 clones, around an eighth of them seen only once. The germline CDR1 and CDR2 sequences are GTSNPN and SVGIG (reference sequence). V lost 3 bases, J lost 4 bases, and 28 bases lay in between. The CDR3 length is 18 residues. The chain has TRBV30 and TRBJ2-7; D possibly corresponds to TRBD2 (5 bases). Input material: naive CD4+ T cells from blood. This TCR derives from a man between 18 and 35 years old with type 1 diabetes. The CDR3 sequence is CAWRVRDRLGGLRYEQYF. In DNA form, the CDR3 reads TGTGCCTGGAGGGTAAGAGATCGGCTAGGCGGGCTACGATACGAGCAGTACTTC. Full variable domain (outside the CDR3, taken from reference TRBV30 and TRBJ2-7): SQTIHQWPATLVQPVGSPLSLECTVEGTSNPNLYWYRQAAGRGLQLLFYSVGIGQISSEVPQNLSASRPQDRQFILSSKKLLLSDSGFYLCAWRVRDRLGGLRYEQYFGPGTRLTVT.